These 21 T cell receptor beta chains were all obtained from the same sample, sequenced in a study of blood T cells in healthy people across ages. Primers used in a second PCR of about 7 to 12 cycles were a sample-barcoded 5' primer and a J-beta primer mix. TCRdb ran MiXCR on the 5' RACE reads and lists one entry per CDR3 protein. Of approximately 760,000 distinct CDR3 sequences listed, roughly 25% were seen once; the top ten hold 8% to 10%. The same data also went into a second study, on T cells of mothers and their children.

Sequenced: blood. Receptors originate from a boy aged 5-17 years in good health.

This clonotype was counted between two and nine times. The chain couples TRBV3-1 to TRBJ2-1, with 8 bases aligning to TRBD2. V lost 5 bases and J lost 3; bases outside the gene matches: 9. CDR3 length: 16 amino acids. The germline V gene encodes CDR1 LGHDT and CDR2 YNNKEL (reference sequence). The CDR3 loop reads CASSGFGRDLYNEQFF. DNA of the CDR3: TGTGCCAGCAGCGGGTTCGGGAGGGACCTCTACAATGAGCAGTTCTTC.

This clonotype was seen a few times. The chain links TRBV10-3 to TRBJ2-1; 8 bases are shared with TRBD2. V trimming: 10 bases; J trimming: 6 bases; junction bases outside the gene matches: 11. Germline values: CDR1 ENHRY, CDR2 SYGVKD. The CDR3 contains 14 residues. CDR3 sequence (DNA): TGTGCCACACAACAGCGGGAGTCGGGCAATGAGCAGTTCTTC. Its protein product is CATQQRESGNEQFF.

This sequence joins TRBV7-2 and TRBJ2-7; TRBD1 might be the D (5 bases). V was clipped by 5 bases and J by 1 base, with 15 bases between them. The CDR3 runs 15 residues. Per the germline V gene, CDR1 is SGHTA and CDR2 is FQGNSA. The CDR3 DNA sequence: TGTGCCAGCAGCACGACAGACAAAATTTCCTACGAGCAGTACTTC. This sequence encodes CASSTTDKISYEQYF. Variable domain in full (rest from reference TRBV7-2 and TRBJ2-7): GAGVSQSPSNKVTEKGKDVELRCDPISGHTALYWYRQSLGQGLEFLIYFQGNSAPDKSGLPSDRFSAERTGGSVSTLTIQRTQQEDSAVYLCASSTTDKISYEQYFGPGTRLTVT.

Of note for this clonotype: It may be a read error: a sequence one base away is much more abundant. The CDR3, as DNA: TGTGCCAGCAGCGTAGCGGGAGATGAGCAGTTCTTC. Translating gives CASSVAGDEQFF. The chain recombines TRBV7-6 with TRBJ2-1, with 9 bases lining up with TRBD2. This CDR3 is 12 amino acids long. Germline V gives CDR1 SGHVS, CDR2 FNYEAQ. Supplemented by reference TRBV7-6 and TRBJ2-1, the full variable domain reads GAGVSQSPRYKVTKRGQDVALRCDPISGHVSLYWYRQALGQGPEFLTYFNYEAQQDKSGLPNDRFSAERPEGSISTLTIQRTEQRDSAMYRCASSVAGDEQFFGPGTRLTVL.

The gene calls are TRBV14 and TRBJ2-7; no reliable D call. CDR1 and CDR2 from the germline V gene are SGHDN and FVKESK. The CDR3 runs to 15 residues. Trimming took off 2 bases at V and 2 bases at J, with 13 bases between the two ends. The CDR3 sequence: CASSQYRINTYEQYF. The CDR3 bases are TGTGCCAGCAGCCAATACAGAATTAATACCTACGAGCAGTACTTC. Together with reference TRBV14 and TRBJ2-7, the CDR3 gives the full variable domain: EAGVTQFPSHSVIEKGQTVTLRCDPISGHDNLYWYRRVMGKEIKFLLHFVKESKQDESGMPNNRFLAERTGGTYSTLKVQPAELEDSGVYFCASSQYRINTYEQYFGPGTRLTVT.

V gene TRBV5-1 combines with J gene TRBJ1-1; D might be TRBD1 (5 bases). CDR1 and CDR2 from the germline V gene are SGHRS and YFSETQ. V was cut by 0 bases and J by 7 bases, with 10 bases left in between. This CDR3 is 13 amino acids long. The CDR3 sequence: CASSLETVHEAFF. DNA for the CDR3: TGCGCCAGCAGCTTGGAGACAGTACATGAAGCTTTCTTT. The variable domain in full, completed from reference TRBV5-1 and TRBJ1-1, reads KAGVTQTPRYLIKTRGQQVTLSCSPISGHRSVSWYQQTPGQGLQFLFEYFSETQRNKGNFPGRFSGRQFSNSRSEMNVSTLELGDSALYLCASSLETVHEAFFGQGTRLTVV.

Only a few counts were recorded for this clonotype. The chain employs TRBV10-3 and TRBJ2-7; weak D call: TRBD1 (7 bases). Germline CDR1 and CDR2: ENHRY and SYGVKD. The length of the CDR3 is 14 residues. Trimming shortened V by 10 bases and J by 5 bases, and 21 bases separated the two germline ends. The chain's CDR3 is CATLSGDSTDEQYF. The CDR3 coding sequence is TGTGCCACCCTCTCGGGGGACAGCACTGACGAGCAGTACTTC.

This clonotype was counted only a few times. The V call is TRBV7-2, the J call TRBJ2-1; a weak D match, TRBD2 (5 bases). The CDR3 loop spans 13 amino acids. The germline V gene has CDR1 SGHTA and CDR2 FQGNSA. V was clipped by 0 bases and J by 5 bases, with 5 bases between them. CDR3 sequence: CASSLARDNEQFF. The CDR3 nucleotides are TGTGCCAGCAGCTTAGCGAGGGACAATGAGCAGTTCTTC.

This clonotype was observed a few times. CDR3 sequence: CASIQGSSGTQYF. CDR3 in DNA: TGTGCCAGCATCCAAGGATCTAGCGGCACGCAGTATTTT. The chain links TRBV7-2 to TRBJ2-3; TRBD2 matches at 7 bases. CDR3 length: 13 residues. V was pared by 7 bases and J by 9 bases, with 10 bases of the junction left unmatched. Germline V CDR1 and CDR2: SGHTA, FQGNSA. The whole variable domain, filled in from reference TRBV7-2 and TRBJ2-3, reads GAGVSQSPSNKVTEKGKDVELRCDPISGHTALYWYRQSLGQGLEFLIYFQGNSAPDKSGLPSDRFSAERTGGSVSTLTIQRTQQEDSAVYLCASIQGSSGTQYFGPGTRLTVL.

This clonotype was seen more than once but under ten times. The rearrangement links TRBV28 to TRBJ2-1; D gene ambiguous. This CDR3 contains 14 residues. Germline V gene lookup returns CDR1 MDHEN and CDR2 SYDVKM. The V end was cut by 7 bases, the J end by 4 bases, with 14 bases between. The CDR3 bases are TGTGCCAGCAATTGGGGATTCCTGTACAATGAGCAGTTCTTC. Translation: CASNWGFLYNEQFF.

The chain uses TRBV12-3 or TRBV12-4 and TRBJ2-1; no reliable D call. Deletions cut 4 bases from V and 8 bases from J, with 6 bases between. CDR3 size: 11 residues. Here the CDR3 DNA reads TGTGCCAGCAGTTCGTCACATGAGCAGTTCTTC. Protein product: CASSSSHEQFF.

In its sample, this clonotype was seen a few times. The chain carries TRBV29-1 and TRBJ2-1; D possibly matches TRBD1 or TRBD2 (5 bases each). Trimming shortened V by 6 bases and J by 3 bases, and 21 bases separated the two germline ends. Germline lookup yields CDR1 SQVTM and CDR2 ANQGSEA. The CDR3 is made up of 16 amino acids. The CDR3 region has the DNA TGCAGCGTCGGAGGATTGGGGCGTCTCAACTACAATGAGCAGTTCTTC. It is translated as CSVGGLGRLNYNEQFF.

CDR3 region: CASSLVTASYNEQFF. Here the CDR3 DNA reads TGTGCCAGCAGCTTAGTGACGGCATCCTACAATGAGCAGTTCTTC. The J gene is TRBJ2-1, the V gene TRBV7-2; no clear D. Germline CDR1 is SGHTA and CDR2 is FQGNSA. Trimming removed 1 base at V and 1 base at J, with 8 bases between. This CDR3 contains 15 residues.

This clonotype was counted a few times. The V call is TRBV6-5, the J call TRBJ2-1; no definite D call. V lost 10 bases and J lost 4, with 14 bases in between. The CDR3 consists of 13 residues. Per germline, CDR1 MNHEY and CDR2 SVGAGI. CDR3 loop: CATSAGWYNEQFF. DNA for the CDR3: TGTGCCACCTCGGCCGGTTGGTACAATGAGCAGTTCTTC.

The chain joins TRBV29-1 to TRBJ1-2, with TRBD1 as a possible D gene (5 bases). In germline, CDR1 is SQVTM, CDR2 ANQGSEA. The CDR3 sequence is 12 residues long. Trimming removed 4 bases from V and 7 bases from J, with 13 bases in between. CDR3 in amino acids: CSVAGAKSGYTF. In DNA, the CDR3 is TGCAGCGTTGCCGGGGCAAAGAGTGGCTACACCTTC.

A few counts support this clonotype. The V and J genes are TRBV5-4 and TRBJ1-2; a possible D gene is TRBD1 (5 bases). This CDR3 region has 15 residues. CDR1 SGHNT and CDR2 YYREEE come from the germline V gene (reference sequence). Trimming left V 4 bases short and J 6 bases short, with 19 bases between. The CDR3 region is CASSLPPGRKDGYTF. CDR3 sequence (DNA): TGTGCCAGCAGCCTTCCCCCGGGGCGCAAAGATGGCTACACCTTC.

The J gene is TRBJ2-5, the V gene TRBV4-3; TRBD1 matches 11 bases. Gene TRBJ2-7 matches the end of the DNA better, so the J call may be wrong. This CDR3 region has 15 residues. CDR1 and CDR2 from the germline V gene are LGHNA and YSLEER. Written as DNA, the CDR3 is TGCGCCAGCAGCCAGGGGACAGGGGGTGTCTACGAGCAGTACTTC. Amino acids: CASSQGTGGVYEQYF.

This clonotype was counted a few times. V usage is TRBV6-2 or TRBV6-3 and J usage is TRBJ2-5; D uncertain. The V gene lost 5 bases and the J gene lost 1 base, with 5 bases spanning the gap. In germline, CDR1 is MNHEY, CDR2 SVGEGT. This CDR3 is built from 12 residues. In DNA, the CDR3 is TGTGCCAGCAGTGATACCCAAGAGACCCAGTACTTC. Translating it yields CASSDTQETQYF.

This clonotype was picked up a small number of times. V gene TRBV5-5 combines with J gene TRBJ2-1; D is uncertain. V was shortened by 0 bases and J by 5 bases, with 9 bases between the two germline ends. The CDR3 totals 14 residues. The V gene's germline CDR1 is SGHKS and CDR2 YYEKEE (reference sequence). Here the CDR3 reads CASSLALVNNEQFF. The CDR3 DNA follows: TGTGCCAGCAGCTTGGCACTCGTGAACAATGAGCAGTTCTTC. The entire variable domain, with the rest obtained from reference TRBV5-5 and TRBJ2-1, is as follows: DAGVTQSPTHLIKTRGQQVTLRCSPISGHKSVSWYQQVLGQGPQFIFQYYEKEERGRGNFPDRFSARQFPNYSSELNVNALLLGDSALYLCASSLALVNNEQFFGPGTRLTVL.

A few counts support this clonotype. The chain carries TRBV29-1 and TRBJ1-2; tentative D call: TRBD1 (6 bases). The ends were cut back, 7 bases at V and 1 base at J, with 10 bases in the middle. Germline V gene lookup returns CDR1 SQVTM and CDR2 ANQGSEA. The CDR3 has 12 amino acids. The DNA for the CDR3 is TGCAGCGGCGTGGACAGTAACTATGGCTACACCTTC. It codes for CSGVDSNYGYTF.

This clonotype has a handful of counts. The rearrangement uses TRBV19 and TRBJ2-1; D ambiguous. Germline lookup yields CDR1 LNHDA and CDR2 SQIVND (reference sequence). Between the trimmed V and J ends, which lost 3 bases and 6 bases, there was a span of 9 bases. The CDR3 loop spans 13 amino acids. The CDR3 region has the DNA TGTGCCAGTAGTATCTTAAGTGCCAATGAGCAGTTCTTC. It translates to CASSILSANEQFF.